This T cell receptor (beta chain) was documented in a study of quantifying T cell responses using KT2 cells. Across the whole study: Reverse transcription used primers in the TCR alpha and beta constant regions. Findings of the study overall: KT2 sequence counts showed saturation when very many KT2 cells were spiked in. Input KT2 cell number predicted KT2 alpha and beta sequence counts linearly over several orders of magnitude.

Each cDNA got a UMI-containing oligo ligated at its 3' end. The first PCR ran three to four cycles with an equimolar RC1.1 and RC1.2 beta primer mix. TCRdb passed the UMI-ligation and nested PCR reads through MiXCR, listing each CDR3 protein once. The sample includes some 33,000 distinct CDR3 sequences, 10% of them seen just once. The CDR3 is 16 amino acids. Germline values: CDR1 LGHNT, CDR2 FRNRAP. V lost 0 bases and J lost 10, with 19 bases in between. Turning to this clonotype: The antigen remains unidentified.

Sequenced sample: PBMCs spiked with cells of the T cell clone KT2. The TCR was taken from a human donor. The V gene is TRBV12-5, the J gene TRBJ1-5, with a possible D match to TRBD1 (5 bases). For the CDR3, the DNA is TGTGCTAGTGGTTTGGTAGTGGCAGGCCCGGGGGGACCCCAGCATTTT. Amino acid sequence: CASGLVVAGPGGPQHF.